The clone carrying this T cell receptor (beta chain) was counted many times. Antigen specificity is unknown. The data were obtained in a study of T cells after yellow fever vaccination. About the research overall: For low cell numbers, libraries were made with SMART-Seq v4 Ultra Low Input. Study results and caveats: Reappearing after the booster were most of the clones from primary vaccination (roughly 96% CD4, approximately 88% CD8). The appearance of a small share of clonotypes in both CD4 and CD8 compartments was observed. One caveat is that FACS-sorted repertoires could contain abundant clonotypes contaminating from the bulk population.

TCRdb independently ran MiXCR on the 5' RACE reads; one entry per CDR3 protein. The sample carries under 150,000 distinct CDR3 sequences, approximately 7.7% recorded once. Deletions cut 1 base from V and 3 bases from J, with 9 bases between. The germline gives CDR1 LNHNV, CDR2 YYDKDF (reference sequence). This CDR3 comprises 14 residues. The sequence was collected from a man in his thirties or forties who received the YFV17D yellow fever vaccine. This specimen consisted of CD4+ T cells sorted from PBMCs, obtained 5 days after the yellow fever booster vaccination. The chain carries TRBV15 and TRBJ2-5; D uncertain. For the CDR3, the DNA is TGTGCCACCAGCAGAGTCGGTTCCGAAGAGACCCAGTACTTC. Protein sequence: CATSRVGSEETQYF. Supplemented by reference TRBV15 and TRBJ2-5, the full variable domain reads DAMVIQNPRYQVTQFGKPVTLSCSQTLNHNVMYWYQQKSSQAPKLLFHYYDKDFNNEADTPDNFQSRRPNTSFCFLDIRSPGLGDTAMYLCATSRVGSEETQYFGPGTRLLVL.